This T cell receptor (beta chain) is from a study of T cell changes during pregnancy in multiple sclerosis. Assay: immunoSEQ multiplex PCR; the TCRdb copy retains only in-frame clones and omits some. The table lists roughly 57,000 clones, 90% of them singletons, with 3% in the top ten. V lost 1 base and J lost 5, with 8 bases in between. The length of the CDR3 is 13 residues. Germline V lookup: CDR1 SEHNR, CDR2 FQNEAQ (reference sequence). This clonotype originated in a female donor with multiple sclerosis, enrolled in a pregnancy study. The sample in question was CD8+ T cells from peripheral blood mononuclear cells, obtained before pregnancy. V usage is TRBV7-9 and J usage is TRBJ2-5; no reliable D call. The CDR3 DNA reads TGTGCCAGCAGCTTAGGGGCCTTGGAGACCCAGTACTTC. It codes for CASSLGALETQYF.